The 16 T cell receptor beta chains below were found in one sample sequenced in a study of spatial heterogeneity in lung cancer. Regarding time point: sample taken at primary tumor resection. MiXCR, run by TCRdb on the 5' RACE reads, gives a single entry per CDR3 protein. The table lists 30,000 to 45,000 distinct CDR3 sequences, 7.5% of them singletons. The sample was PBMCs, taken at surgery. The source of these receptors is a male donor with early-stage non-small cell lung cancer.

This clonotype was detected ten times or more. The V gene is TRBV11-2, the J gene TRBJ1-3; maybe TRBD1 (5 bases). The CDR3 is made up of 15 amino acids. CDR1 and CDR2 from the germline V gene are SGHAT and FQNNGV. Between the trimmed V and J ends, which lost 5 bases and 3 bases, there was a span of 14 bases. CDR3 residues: CASSPSWGVGNTIYF. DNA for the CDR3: TGTGCCAGCAGCCCGTCTTGGGGGGTTGGAAACACCATATATTTT. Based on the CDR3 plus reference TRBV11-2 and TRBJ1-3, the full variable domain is EAGVAQSPRYKIIEKRQSVAFWCNPISGHATLYWYQQILGQGPKLLIQFQNNGVVDDSQLPKDRFSAERLKGVDSTLKIQPAKLEDSAVYLCASSPSWGVGNTIYFGEGSWLTVV.

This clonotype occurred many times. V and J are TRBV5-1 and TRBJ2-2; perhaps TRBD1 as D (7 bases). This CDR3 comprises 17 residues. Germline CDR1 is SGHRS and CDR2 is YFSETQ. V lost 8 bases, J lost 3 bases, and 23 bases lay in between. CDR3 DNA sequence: TGCGCCAGTAAAAGGGGGCCCGGGAGTAGCGACACCGGGGAGCTGTTTTTT. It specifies CASKRGPGSSDTGELFF.

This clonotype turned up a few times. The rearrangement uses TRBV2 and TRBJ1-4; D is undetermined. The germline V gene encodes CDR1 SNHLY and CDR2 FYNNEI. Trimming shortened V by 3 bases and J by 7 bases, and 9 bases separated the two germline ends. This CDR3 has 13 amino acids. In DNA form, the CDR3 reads TGTGCCAGCAGTGACAGTGGGTTTGAAAAACTGTTTTTT. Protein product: CASSDSGFEKLFF.

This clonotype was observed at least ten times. The CDR3 DNA reads as TGCAGCGTACGACAGGGGGCTGGGGCCAACGTCCTGACTTTC. This codes for CSVRQGAGANVLTF. The rearrangement links TRBV29-1 to TRBJ2-6, with 9 bases fitting TRBD1. The ends lost 6 bases at V and 2 bases at J; junction bases unmatched: 2. From germline, CDR1 is SQVTM and CDR2 ANQGSEA. The CDR3 has 14 amino acids.

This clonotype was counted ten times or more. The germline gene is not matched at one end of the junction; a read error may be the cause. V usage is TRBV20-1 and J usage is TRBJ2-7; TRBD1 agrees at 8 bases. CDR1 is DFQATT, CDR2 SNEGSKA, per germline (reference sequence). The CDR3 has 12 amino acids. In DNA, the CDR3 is TGCAGTGCTCGGACAGGGTCATCCCCCCCGTGGTTC. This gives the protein CSARTGSSPPWF.

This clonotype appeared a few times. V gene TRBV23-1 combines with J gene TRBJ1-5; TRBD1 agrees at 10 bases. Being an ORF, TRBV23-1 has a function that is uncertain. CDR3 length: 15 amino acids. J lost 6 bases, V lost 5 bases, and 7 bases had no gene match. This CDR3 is CASSIDRGPGQPQHF. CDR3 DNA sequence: TGCGCCAGCAGTATAGACAGGGGGCCTGGTCAGCCCCAGCATTTT.

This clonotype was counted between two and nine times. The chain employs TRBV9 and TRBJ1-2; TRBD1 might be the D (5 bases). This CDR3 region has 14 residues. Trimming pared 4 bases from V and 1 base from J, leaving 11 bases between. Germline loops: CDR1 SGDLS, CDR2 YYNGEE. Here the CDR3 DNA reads TGTGCCAGCAGCCCACAGGAATTTAACTATGGCTACACCTTC. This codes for CASSPQEFNYGYTF.

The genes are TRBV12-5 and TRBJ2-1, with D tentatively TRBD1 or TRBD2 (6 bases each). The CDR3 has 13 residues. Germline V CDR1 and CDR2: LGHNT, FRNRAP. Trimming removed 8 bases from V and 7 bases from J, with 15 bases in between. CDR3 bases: TGTGCTAGTCGGTCCGGGGGCGAGAATGAGCAGTTCTTC. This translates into CASRSGGENEQFF. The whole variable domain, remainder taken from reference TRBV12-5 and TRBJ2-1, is DARVTQTPRHKVTEMGQEVTMRCQPILGHNTVFWYRQTMMQGLELLAYFRNRAPLDDSGMPKDRFSAEMPDATLATLKIQPSEPRDSAVYFCASRSGGENEQFFGPGTRLTVL.

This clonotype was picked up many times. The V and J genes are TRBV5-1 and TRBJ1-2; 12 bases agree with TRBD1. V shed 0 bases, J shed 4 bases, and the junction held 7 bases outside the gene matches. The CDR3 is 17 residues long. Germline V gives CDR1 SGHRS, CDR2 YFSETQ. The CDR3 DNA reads TGCGCCAGCAGCTTGGATGGGACAGGGGGCCTTGGCTATGGCTACACCTTC. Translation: CASSLDGTGGLGYGYTF.

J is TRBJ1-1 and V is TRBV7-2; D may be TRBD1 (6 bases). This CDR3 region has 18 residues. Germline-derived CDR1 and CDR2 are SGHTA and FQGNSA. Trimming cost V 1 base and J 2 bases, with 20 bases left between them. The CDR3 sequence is CASSLGLGAFTGNTEAFF. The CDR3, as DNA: TGTGCCAGCAGCTTAGGTCTGGGGGCTTTTACCGGTAACACTGAAGCTTTCTTT. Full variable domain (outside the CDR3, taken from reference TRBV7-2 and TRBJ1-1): GAGVSQSPSNKVTEKGKDVELRCDPISGHTALYWYRQSLGQGLEFLIYFQGNSAPDKSGLPSDRFSAERTGGSVSTLTIQRTQQEDSAVYLCASSLGLGAFTGNTEAFFGQGTRLTVV.

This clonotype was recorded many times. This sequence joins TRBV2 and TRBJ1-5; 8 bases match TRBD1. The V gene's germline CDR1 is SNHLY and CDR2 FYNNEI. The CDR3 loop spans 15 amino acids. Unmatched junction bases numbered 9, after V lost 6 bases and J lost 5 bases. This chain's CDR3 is CASRNGQGSHQPQHF. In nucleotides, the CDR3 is TGTGCCAGCAGAAATGGACAGGGTTCTCATCAGCCCCAGCATTTT.

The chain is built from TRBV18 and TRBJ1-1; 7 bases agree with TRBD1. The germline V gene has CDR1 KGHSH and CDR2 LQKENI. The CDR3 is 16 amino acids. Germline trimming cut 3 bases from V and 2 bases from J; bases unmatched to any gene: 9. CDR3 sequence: CASSPAAGGGNTEAFF. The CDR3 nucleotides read TGTGCCAGCTCACCCGCGGCAGGAGGGGGCAACACTGAAGCTTTCTTT.

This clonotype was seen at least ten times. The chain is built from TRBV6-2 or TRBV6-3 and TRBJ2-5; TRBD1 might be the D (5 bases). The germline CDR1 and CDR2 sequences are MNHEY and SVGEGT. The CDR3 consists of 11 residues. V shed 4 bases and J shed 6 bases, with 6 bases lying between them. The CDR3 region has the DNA TGTGCCAGCAGTTGGGGCAAGACCCAGTACTTC. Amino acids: CASSWGKTQYF.

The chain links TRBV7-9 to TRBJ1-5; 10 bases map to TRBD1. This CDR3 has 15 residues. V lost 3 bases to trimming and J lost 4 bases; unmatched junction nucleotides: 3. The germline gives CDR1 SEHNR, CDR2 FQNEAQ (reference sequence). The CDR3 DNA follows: TGTGCCAGCAGCTTTGGACAGGGGGGAAATCAGCCCCAGCATTTT. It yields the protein CASSFGQGGNQPQHF. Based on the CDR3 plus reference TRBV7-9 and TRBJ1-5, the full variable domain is DTGVSQNPRHKITKRGQNVTFRCDPISEHNRLYWYRQTLGQGPEFLTYFQNEAQLEKSRLLSDRFSAERPKGSFSTLEIQRTEQGDSAMYLCASSFGQGGNQPQHFGDGTRLSIL.

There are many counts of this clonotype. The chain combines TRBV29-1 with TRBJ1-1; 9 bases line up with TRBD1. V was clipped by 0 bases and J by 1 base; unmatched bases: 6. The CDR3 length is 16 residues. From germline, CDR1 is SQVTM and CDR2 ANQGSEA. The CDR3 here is CSVEDRQGDPNTEAFF. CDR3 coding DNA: TGCAGCGTTGAAGATCGACAGGGGGATCCGAACACTGAAGCTTTCTTT.

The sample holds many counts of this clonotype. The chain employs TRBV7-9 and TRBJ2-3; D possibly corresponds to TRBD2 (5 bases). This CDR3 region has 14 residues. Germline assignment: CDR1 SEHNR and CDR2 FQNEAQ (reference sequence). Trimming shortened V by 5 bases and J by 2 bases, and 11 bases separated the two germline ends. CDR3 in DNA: TGTGCCAGCAGCACCGGGATCTTCACAGATACGCAGTATTTT. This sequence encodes CASSTGIFTDTQYF.